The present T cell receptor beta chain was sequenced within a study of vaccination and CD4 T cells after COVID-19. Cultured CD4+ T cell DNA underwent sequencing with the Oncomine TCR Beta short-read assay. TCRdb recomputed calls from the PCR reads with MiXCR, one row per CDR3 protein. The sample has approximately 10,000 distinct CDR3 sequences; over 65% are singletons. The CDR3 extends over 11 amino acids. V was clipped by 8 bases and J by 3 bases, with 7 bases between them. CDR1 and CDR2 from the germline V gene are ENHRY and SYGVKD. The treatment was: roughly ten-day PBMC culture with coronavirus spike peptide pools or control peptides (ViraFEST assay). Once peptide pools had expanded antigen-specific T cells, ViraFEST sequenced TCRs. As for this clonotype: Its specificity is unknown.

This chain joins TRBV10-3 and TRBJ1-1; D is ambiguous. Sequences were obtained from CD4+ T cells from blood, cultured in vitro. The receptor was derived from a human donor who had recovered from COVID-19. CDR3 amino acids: CAIGRDTEAFF. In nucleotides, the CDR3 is TGTGCCATCGGGCGGGACACTGAAGCTTTCTTT.